One sample yielded the 9 T cell receptor beta chains listed below, sequenced in a study of blood T cell repertoires in COVID-19. Assay: immunoSEQ multiplex PCR; the TCRdb copy retains only in-frame clones and omits some. The sample has 150,000 to 200,000 clones; around four fifths are singletons. Sequenced input: peripheral blood. These receptors were collected from a human donor in a cohort sampled during active COVID-19.

This chain joins TRBV19 and TRBJ1-5; D perhaps matches TRBD1 (6 bases). Per the germline V gene, CDR1 is LNHDA and CDR2 is SQIVND (reference sequence). V shed 5 bases and J shed 2 bases, with 22 bases lying between them. The CDR3 runs 18 residues. CDR3 in amino acids: CASSVDHTRGGGNQPQHF. CDR3 sequence (DNA): TGTGCCAGTAGTGTGGATCACACGCGGGGGGGCGGCAATCAGCCCCAGCATTTT.

The gene calls are TRBV4-3 and TRBJ1-1; D possibly corresponds to TRBD1 (6 bases). V was trimmed by 4 bases and J by 4 bases, leaving 16 bases between them. The CDR3 covers 15 residues. The V gene's germline CDR1 is LGHNA and CDR2 YSLEER. The CDR3 reads CASSLSAGGVTEAFF. The CDR3 DNA sequence: TGCGCCAGCAGCCTCTCTGCGGGGGGCGTCACTGAAGCTTTCTTT.

This chain links TRBV28 with TRBJ1-2, with 8 bases aligning to TRBD1. The V gene end was trimmed by 6 bases and the J gene end by 6 bases; junction bases not matched to a gene: 12. This CDR3 has 15 amino acids. Per germline, CDR1 MDHEN and CDR2 SYDVKM. The CDR3 is CASRTGAGHVNGYTF. The CDR3 DNA sequence: TGTGCCAGCAGGACAGGGGCCGGGCATGTCAATGGCTACACCTTC.

V is TRBV7-2 and J is TRBJ1-5; no reliable D call. Trimming cost V 5 bases and J 6 bases, with 11 bases left between them. This CDR3 is 13 amino acids long. Germline assignment: CDR1 SGHTA and CDR2 FQGNSA. The DNA for the CDR3 is TGTGCCAGCAGCCGCTCCTTCAGTCAGCCCCAGCATTTT. Translation gives CASSRSFSQPQHF.

The V call is TRBV7-3, the J call TRBJ2-1; 7 bases line up with TRBD2. The CDR3 contains 13 residues. The V segment lost 5 bases and the J segment 5 bases; nucleotides outside the gene matches: 3. The germline V gene encodes CDR1 SGHTA and CDR2 FQGTGA. CDR3 in amino acids: CASSRGRNNEQFF. In nucleotides, the CDR3 is TGTGCCAGCAGCCGCGGGAGAAACAATGAGCAGTTCTTC.

This rearrangement joins TRBV5-1 to TRBJ2-1, with a weak D call TRBD1 (6 bases). Trimming removed 0 bases at V and 6 bases at J, with 10 bases between. This CDR3 is 14 amino acids long. The germline V gene has CDR1 SGHRS and CDR2 YFSETQ. This CDR3 is CASSLGQDFNEQFF. The CDR3 DNA follows: TGCGCCAGCAGCTTGGGACAGGACTTCAATGAGCAGTTCTTC. The full variable domain, completed using reference TRBV5-1 and TRBJ2-1, is KAGVTQTPRYLIKTRGQQVTLSCSPISGHRSVSWYQQTPGQGLQFLFEYFSETQRNKGNFPGRFSGRQFSNSRSEMNVSTLELGDSALYLCASSLGQDFNEQFFGPGTRLTVL.

This chain joins TRBV4-1 and TRBJ2-1; 11 positions match TRBD2. This CDR3 comprises 16 residues. CDR1 and CDR2 (germline): MGHRA, YSYEKL. The junction had 2 bases not matched to a gene; V was cut back by 0 bases and J by 4 bases. CDR3 sequence reads: CASSQELAGVYNEQFF. The CDR3 nucleotides read TGCGCCAGCAGCCAAGAACTAGCGGGGGTATACAATGAGCAGTTCTTC.

The rearrangement joins TRBV7-8 to TRBJ1-2; D ambiguous. The CDR3 is 14 residues long. CDR1 is SGHVS, CDR2 FQNEAQ, per germline. V was cut by 2 bases and J by 0 bases, with 7 bases left in between. The CDR3 DNA sequence: TGTGCCAGCAGCTTATCGGGTGCTAACTATGGCTACACCTTC. Encoded protein: CASSLSGANYGYTF.

This chain links TRBV6-5 with TRBJ2-3; 8 positions match TRBD2. The CDR3 contains 14 residues. The trim removed 5 bases at V and 1 base at J, leaving 2 bases unmatched. Germline CDR1 MNHEY, CDR2 SVGAGI. The CDR3 sequence: CASSNSGGTDTQYF. CDR3 nucleotides: TGTGCCAGCAGTAATAGCGGGGGCACAGATACGCAGTATTTT.